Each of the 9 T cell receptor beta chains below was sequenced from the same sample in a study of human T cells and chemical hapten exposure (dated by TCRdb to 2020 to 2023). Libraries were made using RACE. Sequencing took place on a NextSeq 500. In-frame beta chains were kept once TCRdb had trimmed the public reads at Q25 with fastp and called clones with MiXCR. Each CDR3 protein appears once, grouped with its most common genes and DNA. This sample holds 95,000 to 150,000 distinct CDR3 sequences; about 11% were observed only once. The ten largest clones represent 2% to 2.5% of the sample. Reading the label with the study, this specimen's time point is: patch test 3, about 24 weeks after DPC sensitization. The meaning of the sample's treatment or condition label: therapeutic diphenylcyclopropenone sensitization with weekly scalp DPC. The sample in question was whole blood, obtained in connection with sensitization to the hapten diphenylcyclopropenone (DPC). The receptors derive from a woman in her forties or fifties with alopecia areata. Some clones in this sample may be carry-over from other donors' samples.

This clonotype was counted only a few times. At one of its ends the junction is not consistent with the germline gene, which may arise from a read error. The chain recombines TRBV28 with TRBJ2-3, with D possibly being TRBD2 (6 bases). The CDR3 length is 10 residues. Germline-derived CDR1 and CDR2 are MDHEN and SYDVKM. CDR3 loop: CPRDTDTQYF. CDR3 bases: TGCCCGCGGGACACAGATACGCAGTATTTT.

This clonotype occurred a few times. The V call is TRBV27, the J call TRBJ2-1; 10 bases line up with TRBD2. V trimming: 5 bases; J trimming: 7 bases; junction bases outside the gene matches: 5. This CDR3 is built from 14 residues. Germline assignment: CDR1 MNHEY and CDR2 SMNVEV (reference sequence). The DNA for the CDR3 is TGTGCCAGCAGTAGCGGGAGGGCCAGTAATGAGCAGTTCTTC. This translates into CASSSGRASNEQFF.

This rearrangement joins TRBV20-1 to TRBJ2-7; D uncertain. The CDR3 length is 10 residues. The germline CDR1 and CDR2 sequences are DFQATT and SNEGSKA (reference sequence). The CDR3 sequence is CCAPGGEQYF. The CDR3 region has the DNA TGCTGCGCCCCAGGTGGCGAGCAGTACTTC.

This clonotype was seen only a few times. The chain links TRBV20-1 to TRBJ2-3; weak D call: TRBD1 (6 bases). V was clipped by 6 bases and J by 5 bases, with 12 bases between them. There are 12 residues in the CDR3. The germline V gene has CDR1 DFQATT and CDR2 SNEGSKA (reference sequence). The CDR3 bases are TGCAGTGCCCCGACAGGTGGAGATACGCAGTATTTT. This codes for CSAPTGGDTQYF.

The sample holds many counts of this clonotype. CDR3 bases: TGCAGTGCTAGTGTCGTCCGTGGGAACTATGGCTACACCTTC. Its protein is CSASVVRGNYGYTF. The V and J genes are TRBV20-1 and TRBJ1-2; D not certain. Germline CDR1 reads DFQATT; CDR2 reads SNEGSKA (reference sequence). The V end was cut by 3 bases, the J end by 2 bases, with 13 bases between. The CDR3 is made up of 14 amino acids.

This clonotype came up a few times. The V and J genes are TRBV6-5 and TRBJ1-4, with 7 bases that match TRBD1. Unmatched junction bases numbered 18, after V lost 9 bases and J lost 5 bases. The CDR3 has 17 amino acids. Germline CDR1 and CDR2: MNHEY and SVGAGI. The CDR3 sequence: CASYTVAVRDSNEKLFF. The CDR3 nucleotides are TGTGCCAGTTATACAGTTGCGGTTCGGGACAGCAATGAAAAACTGTTTTTT.

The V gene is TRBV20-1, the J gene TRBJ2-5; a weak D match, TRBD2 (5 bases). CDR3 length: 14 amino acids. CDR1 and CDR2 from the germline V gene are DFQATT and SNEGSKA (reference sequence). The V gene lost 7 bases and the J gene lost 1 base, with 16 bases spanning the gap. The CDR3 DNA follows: TGCAGTGGCATGGGGAGTTTCGGCCAAGAGACCCAGTACTTC. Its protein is CSGMGSFGQETQYF.

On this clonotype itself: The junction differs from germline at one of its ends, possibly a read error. CDR3 protein: CAGSYKAVGLFSYNEQFF. DNA of the CDR3: TGTGCCGGCAGTTACAAGGCAGTTGGATTATTCTCCTACAATGAGCAGTTCTTC. V gene TRBV6-2 or TRBV6-3 combines with J gene TRBJ2-1; D gene ambiguous. From germline, CDR1 is MNHEY and CDR2 SVGEGT. This CDR3 has 18 residues.

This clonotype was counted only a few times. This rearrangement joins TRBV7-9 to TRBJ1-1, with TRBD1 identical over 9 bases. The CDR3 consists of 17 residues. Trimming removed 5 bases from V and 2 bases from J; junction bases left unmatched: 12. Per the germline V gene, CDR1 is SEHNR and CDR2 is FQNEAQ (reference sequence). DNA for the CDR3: TGTGCCAGCAGCATTACAGGGGGCAGGAGGGTAAACACTGAAGCTTTCTTT. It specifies CASSITGGRRVNTEAFF.